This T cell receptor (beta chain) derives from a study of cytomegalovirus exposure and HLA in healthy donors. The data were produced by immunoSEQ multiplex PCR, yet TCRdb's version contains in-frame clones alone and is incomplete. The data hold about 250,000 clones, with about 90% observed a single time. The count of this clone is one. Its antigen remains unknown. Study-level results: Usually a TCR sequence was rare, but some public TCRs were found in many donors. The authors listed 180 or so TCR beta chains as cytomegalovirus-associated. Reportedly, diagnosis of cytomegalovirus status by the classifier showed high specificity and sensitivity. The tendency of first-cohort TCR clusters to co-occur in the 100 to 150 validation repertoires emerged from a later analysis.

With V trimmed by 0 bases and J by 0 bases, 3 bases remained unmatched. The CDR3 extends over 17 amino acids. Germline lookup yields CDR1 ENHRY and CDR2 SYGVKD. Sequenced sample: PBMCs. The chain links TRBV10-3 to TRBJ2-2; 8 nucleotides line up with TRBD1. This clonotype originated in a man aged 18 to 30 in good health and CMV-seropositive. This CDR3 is CAISESTGGTNTGELFF. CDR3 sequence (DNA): TGTGCCATCAGTGAGTCCACAGGGGGAACGAACACCGGGGAGCTGTTTTTT.